A single sample is the source of the 4 T cell receptor beta chains below, sequenced in a study of CD8 T cells in Susac syndrome. The RNA input was about 0.45 to 1 ug, and it was reverse transcribed with random hexamers. TCRdb re-called the immunoSEQ multiplex PCR reads through MiXCR, storing one row per CDR3 protein. The data show approximately 150,000 distinct CDR3 sequences, about 94% seen once. Sample: CD4+ T cells from PBMCs. The origin of the receptors is a human donor with Susac syndrome.

V and J are TRBV29-1 and TRBJ1-1; no clear D gene. V was trimmed by 4 bases and J by 7 bases, leaving 10 bases between them. CDR3 size: 11 residues. The germline gives CDR1 SQVTM, CDR2 ANQGSEA. CDR3 in amino acids: CSVGLDYEAFF. For the CDR3, the DNA is TGCAGCGTTGGATTGGACTATGAAGCTTTCTTT. Drawing the rest from reference TRBV29-1 and TRBJ1-1, the complete variable domain is SAVISQKPSRDICQRGTSLTIQCQVDSQVTMMFWYRQQPGQSLTLIATANQGSEATYESGFVIDKFPISRPNLTFSTLTVSNMSPEDSSIYLCSVGLDYEAFFGQGTRLTVV.

This clonotype was counted once. The rearrangement uses TRBV25-1 and TRBJ2-1, with 8 positions matching TRBD2. CDR1 MGHDK and CDR2 SYGVNS come from the germline V gene. The trim removed 8 bases at V and 7 bases at J, leaving 16 bases unmatched. CDR3 length: 16 residues. CDR3 protein: CASQKPAGLGRNEQFF. Here the CDR3 DNA reads TGTGCCAGCCAAAAGCCAGCGGGACTAGGACGAAATGAGCAGTTCTTC.

CDR3 DNA: TGCAGCGCAACCCGGACAGCTAAAGAGACCCAGTACTTC. It is translated as CSATRTAKETQYF. The chain recombines TRBV29-1 with TRBJ2-5; possibly TRBD1 for D (6 bases). Germline V gives CDR1 SQVTM, CDR2 ANQGSEA. The ends were cut back, 7 bases at V and 3 bases at J, with 15 bases in the middle. This CDR3 contains 13 residues.

V and J are TRBV7-9 and TRBJ2-7, with unresolved D. V shed 2 bases and J shed 3 bases, with 8 bases lying between them. The germline V gene encodes CDR1 SEHNR and CDR2 FQNEAQ (reference sequence). The CDR3 is 13 amino acids. The CDR3 here is CASSLRVNYEQYF. CDR3 coding DNA: TGTGCCAGCAGCTTAAGAGTGAACTACGAGCAGTACTTC.